This TCR beta chain originates from a study of CD4+ T cells in melanoma. The protocol was immunoSEQ multiplex PCR, while the TCRdb copy is restricted to in-frame clones and leaves out a portion. The sample has around 100,000 clones; roughly 90% are singletons. Whole-study findings and limits: In melanoma, neoantigen-specific CD4+ T cells reportedly differed in differentiation state. CD8+ T cell, macrophage and B cell function reportedly correlated with neoantigen-specific CD4+ T cells.

The germline CDR1 and CDR2 sequences are SEHNR and FQNEAQ (reference sequence). CDR3 length: 16 residues. V lost 5 bases, J lost 10 bases, and 11 bases stayed unmatched. With respect to this clone: Its antigen remains unknown.

The gene calls are TRBV7-9 and TRBJ2-1, with 13 positions matching TRBD2. The material sequenced was peripheral blood. The TCR sequence derives from a human donor with melanoma. CDR3 region: CASSRGLAGTESEQFF. The CDR3 DNA reads TGTGCCAGCAGCAGGGGACTAGCGGGAACAGAAAGCGAGCAGTTCTTC.